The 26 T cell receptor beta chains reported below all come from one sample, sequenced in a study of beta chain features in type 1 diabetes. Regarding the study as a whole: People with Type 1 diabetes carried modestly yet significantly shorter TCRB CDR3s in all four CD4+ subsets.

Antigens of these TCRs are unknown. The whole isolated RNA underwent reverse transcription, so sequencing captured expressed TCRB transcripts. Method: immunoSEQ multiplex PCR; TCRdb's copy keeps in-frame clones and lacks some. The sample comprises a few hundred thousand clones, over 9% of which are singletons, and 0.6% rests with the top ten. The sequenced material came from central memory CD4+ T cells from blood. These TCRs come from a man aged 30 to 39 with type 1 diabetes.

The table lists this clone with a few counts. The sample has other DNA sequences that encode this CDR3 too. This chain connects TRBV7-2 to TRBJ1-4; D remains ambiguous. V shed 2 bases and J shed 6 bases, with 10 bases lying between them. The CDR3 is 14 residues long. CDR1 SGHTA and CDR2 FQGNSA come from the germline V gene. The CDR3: CASSLRGRDEKLFF. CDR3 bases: TGTGCCAGCAGCTTAAGAGGGAGGGATGAAAAACTGTTTTTT.

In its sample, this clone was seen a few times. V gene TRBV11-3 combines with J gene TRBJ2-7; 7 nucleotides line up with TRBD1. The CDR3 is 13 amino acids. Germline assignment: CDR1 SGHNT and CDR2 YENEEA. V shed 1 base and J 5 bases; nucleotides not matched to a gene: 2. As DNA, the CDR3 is TGTGCCAGCAGCTTAGGGCAGGGGGACGAGCAGTACTTC. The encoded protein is CASSLGQGDEQYF.

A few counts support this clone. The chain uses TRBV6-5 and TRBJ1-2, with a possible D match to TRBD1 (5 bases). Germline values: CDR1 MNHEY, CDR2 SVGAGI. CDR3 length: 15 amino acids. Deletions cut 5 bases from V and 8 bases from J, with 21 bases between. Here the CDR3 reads CASSVRDVGLGGYTF. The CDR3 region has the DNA TGTGCCAGCAGTGTACGGGACGTTGGCCTTGGCGGCTACACCTTC.

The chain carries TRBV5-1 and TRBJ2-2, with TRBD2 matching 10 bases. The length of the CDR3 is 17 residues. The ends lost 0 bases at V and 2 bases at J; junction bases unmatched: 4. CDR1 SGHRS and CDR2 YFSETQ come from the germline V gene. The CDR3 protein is CASSLGTSGINTGELFF. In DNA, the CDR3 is TGCGCCAGCAGCTTGGGGACTAGCGGAATTAACACCGGGGAGCTGTTTTTT. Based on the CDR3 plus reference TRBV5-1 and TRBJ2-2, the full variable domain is KAGVTQTPRYLIKTRGQQVTLSCSPISGHRSVSWYQQTPGQGLQFLFEYFSETQRNKGNFPGRFSGRQFSNSRSEMNVSTLELGDSALYLCASSLGTSGINTGELFFGEGSRLTVL.

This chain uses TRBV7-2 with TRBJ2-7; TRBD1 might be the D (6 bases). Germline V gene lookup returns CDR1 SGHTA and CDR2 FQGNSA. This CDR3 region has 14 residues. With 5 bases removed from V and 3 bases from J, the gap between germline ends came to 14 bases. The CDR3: CASSTTGTLYEQYF. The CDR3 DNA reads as TGTGCCAGCAGCACGACTGGGACACTCTACGAGCAGTACTTC. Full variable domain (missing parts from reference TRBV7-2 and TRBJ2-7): GAGVSQSPSNKVTEKGKDVELRCDPISGHTALYWYRQSLGQGLEFLIYFQGNSAPDKSGLPSDRFSAERTGGSVSTLTIQRTQQEDSAVYLCASSTTGTLYEQYFGPGTRLTVT.

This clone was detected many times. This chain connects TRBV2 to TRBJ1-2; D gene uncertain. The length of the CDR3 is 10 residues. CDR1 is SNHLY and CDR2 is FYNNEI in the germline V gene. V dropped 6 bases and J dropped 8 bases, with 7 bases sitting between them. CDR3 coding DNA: TGTGCCAGCAGGACCGGGGGCTACACCTTC. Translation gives CASRTGGYTF.

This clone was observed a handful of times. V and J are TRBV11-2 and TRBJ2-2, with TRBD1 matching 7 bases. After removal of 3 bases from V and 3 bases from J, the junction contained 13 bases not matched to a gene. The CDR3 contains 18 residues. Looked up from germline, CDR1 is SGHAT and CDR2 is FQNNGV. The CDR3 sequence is CASSFLSGIGGDTGELFF. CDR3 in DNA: TGTGCCAGCAGCTTCTTATCGGGTATAGGGGGCGACACCGGGGAGCTGTTTTTT. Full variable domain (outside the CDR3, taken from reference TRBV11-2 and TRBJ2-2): EAGVAQSPRYKIIEKRQSVAFWCNPISGHATLYWYQQILGQGPKLLIQFQNNGVVDDSQLPKDRFSAERLKGVDSTLKIQPAKLEDSAVYLCASSFLSGIGGDTGELFFGEGSRLTVL.

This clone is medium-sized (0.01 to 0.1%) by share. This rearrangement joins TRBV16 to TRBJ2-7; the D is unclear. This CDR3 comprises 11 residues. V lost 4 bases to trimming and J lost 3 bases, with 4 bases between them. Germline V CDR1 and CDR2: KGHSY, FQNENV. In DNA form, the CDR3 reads TGTGCCAGCAGCCGCAACTACGAGCAGTACTTC. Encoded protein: CASSRNYEQYF. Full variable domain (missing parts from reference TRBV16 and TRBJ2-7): GEEVAQTPKHLVRGEGQKAKLYCAPIKGHSYVFWYQQVLKNEFKFLISFQNENVFDETGMPKERFSAKCLPNSPCSLEIQATKLEDSAVYFCASSRNYEQYFGPGTRLTVT.

The CDR3 sequence is CASSVDVNRGNTIYF. The CDR3 DNA reads TGTGCCAGCAGCGTAGACGTCAACAGGGGGAACACCATATATTTT. The V gene is TRBV9, the J gene TRBJ1-3; 8 positions agree with TRBD1. The V and J ends lost 0 bases and 7 bases, in that order; junction bases with no gene match: 6. Germline V gene lookup returns CDR1 SGDLS and CDR2 YYNGEE. The CDR3 has 15 residues.

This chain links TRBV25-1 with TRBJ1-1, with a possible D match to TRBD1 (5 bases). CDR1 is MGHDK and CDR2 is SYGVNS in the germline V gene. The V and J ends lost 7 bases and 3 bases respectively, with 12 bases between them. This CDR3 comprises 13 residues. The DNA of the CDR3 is TGTGCCAGCACTCAAGGAGGGGACACTGAAGCTTTCTTT. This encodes CASTQGGDTEAFF.

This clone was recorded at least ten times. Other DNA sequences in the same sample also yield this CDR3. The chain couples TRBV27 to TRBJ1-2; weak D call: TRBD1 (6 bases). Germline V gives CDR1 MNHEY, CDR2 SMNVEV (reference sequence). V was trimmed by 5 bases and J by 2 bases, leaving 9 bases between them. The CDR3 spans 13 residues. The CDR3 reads CASSPTGNYGYTF. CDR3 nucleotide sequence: TGTGCCAGCAGTCCTACAGGGAACTATGGCTACACCTTC.

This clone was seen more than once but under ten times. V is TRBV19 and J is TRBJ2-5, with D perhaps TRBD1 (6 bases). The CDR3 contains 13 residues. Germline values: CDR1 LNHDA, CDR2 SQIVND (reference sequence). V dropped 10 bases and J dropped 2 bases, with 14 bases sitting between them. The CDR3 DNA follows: TGTGCCACCAAATGGGGGCCACAAGAGACCCAGTACTTC. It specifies CATKWGPQETQYF. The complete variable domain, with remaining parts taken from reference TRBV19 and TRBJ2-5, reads DGGITQSPKYLFRKEGQNVTLSCEQNLNHDAMYWYRQDPGQGLRLIYYSQIVNDFQKGDIAEGYSVSREKKESFPLTVTSAQKNPTAFYLCATKWGPQETQYFGPGTRLLVL.

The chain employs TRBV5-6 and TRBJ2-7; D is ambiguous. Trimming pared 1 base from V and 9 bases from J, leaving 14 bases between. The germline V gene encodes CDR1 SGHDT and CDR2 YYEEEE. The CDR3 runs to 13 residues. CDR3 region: CASSLWQVPGQYF. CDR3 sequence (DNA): TGTGCCAGCAGCTTGTGGCAGGTCCCAGGGCAGTACTTC. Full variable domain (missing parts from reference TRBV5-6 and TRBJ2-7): DAGVTQSPTHLIKTRGQQVTLRCSPKSGHDTVSWYQQALGQGPQFIFQYYEEEERQRGNFPDRFSGHQFPNYSSELNVNALLLGDSALYLCASSLWQVPGQYFGPGTRLTVT.

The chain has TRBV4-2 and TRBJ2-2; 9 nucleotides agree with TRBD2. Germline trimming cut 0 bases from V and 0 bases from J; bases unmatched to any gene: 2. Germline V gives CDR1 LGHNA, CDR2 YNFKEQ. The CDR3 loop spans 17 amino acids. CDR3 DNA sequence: TGTGCCAGCAGCCAAGATGGCGGGAGGGCGAACACCGGGGAGCTGTTTTTT. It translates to CASSQDGGRANTGELFF.

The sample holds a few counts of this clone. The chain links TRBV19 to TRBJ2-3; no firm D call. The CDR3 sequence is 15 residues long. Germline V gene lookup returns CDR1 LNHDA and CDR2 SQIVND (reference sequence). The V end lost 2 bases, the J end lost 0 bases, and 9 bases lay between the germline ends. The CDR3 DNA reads TGTGCCAGTAGTATAAAAATCCTGAGCACAGATACGCAGTATTTT. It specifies CASSIKILSTDTQYF.

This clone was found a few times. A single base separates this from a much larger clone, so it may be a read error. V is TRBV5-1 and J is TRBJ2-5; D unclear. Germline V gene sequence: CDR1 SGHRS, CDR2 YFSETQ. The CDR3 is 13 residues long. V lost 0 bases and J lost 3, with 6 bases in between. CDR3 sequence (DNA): TGCGCCAGCAGCTTGGATAGGGAAGAGACCCAGTACTTC. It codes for CASSLDREETQYF.

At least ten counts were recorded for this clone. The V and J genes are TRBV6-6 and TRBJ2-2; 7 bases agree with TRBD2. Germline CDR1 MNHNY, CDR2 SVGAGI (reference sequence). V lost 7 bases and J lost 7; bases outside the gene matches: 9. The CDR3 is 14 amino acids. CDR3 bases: TGTGCCAGCAAAAAGGACACGGGAGGCGGGGAGCTGTTTTTT. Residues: CASKKDTGGGELFF.

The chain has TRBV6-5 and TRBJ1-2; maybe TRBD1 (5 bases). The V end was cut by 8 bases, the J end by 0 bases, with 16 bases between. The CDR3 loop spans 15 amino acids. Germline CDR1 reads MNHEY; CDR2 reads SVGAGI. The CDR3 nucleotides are TGTGCCAGCTCCCCCCTGGGGCTTACTAACTATGGCTACACCTTC. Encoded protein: CASSPLGLTNYGYTF.

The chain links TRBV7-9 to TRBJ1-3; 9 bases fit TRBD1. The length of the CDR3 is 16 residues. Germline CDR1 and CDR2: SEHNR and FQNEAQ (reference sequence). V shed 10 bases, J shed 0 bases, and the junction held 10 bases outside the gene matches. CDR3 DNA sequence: TGTGCCATCGGACCGGGACAGGGCTTCTCTGGAAACACCATATATTTT. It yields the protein CAIGPGQGFSGNTIYF.

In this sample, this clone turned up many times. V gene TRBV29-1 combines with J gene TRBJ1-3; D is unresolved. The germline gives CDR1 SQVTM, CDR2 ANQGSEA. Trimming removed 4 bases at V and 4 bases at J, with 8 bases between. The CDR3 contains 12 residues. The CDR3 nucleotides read TGCAGCGTTGGTCACGGGGGAAACACCATATATTTT. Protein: CSVGHGGNTIYF.

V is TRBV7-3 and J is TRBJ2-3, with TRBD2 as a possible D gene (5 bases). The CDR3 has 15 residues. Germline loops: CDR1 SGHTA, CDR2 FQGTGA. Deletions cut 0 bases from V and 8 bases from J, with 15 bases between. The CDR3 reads CASSLTGEAGGTQYF. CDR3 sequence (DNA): TGTGCCAGCAGCTTAACCGGTGAGGCGGGCGGTACGCAGTATTTT.

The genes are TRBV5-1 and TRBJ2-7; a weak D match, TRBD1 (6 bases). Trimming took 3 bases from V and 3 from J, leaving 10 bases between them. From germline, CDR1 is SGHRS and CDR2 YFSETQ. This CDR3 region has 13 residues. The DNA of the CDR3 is TGCGCCAGCAGCTCAACGACAGGCTACGAGCAGTACTTC. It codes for CASSSTTGYEQYF.

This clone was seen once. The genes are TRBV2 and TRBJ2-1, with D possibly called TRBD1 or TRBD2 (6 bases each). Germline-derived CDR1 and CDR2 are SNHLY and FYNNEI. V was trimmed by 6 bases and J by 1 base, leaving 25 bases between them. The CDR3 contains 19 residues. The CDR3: CASSQDKRRGSESYNEQFF. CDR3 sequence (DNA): TGTGCCAGCAGCCAAGATAAGAGGAGGGGGAGTGAATCCTACAATGAGCAGTTCTTC.

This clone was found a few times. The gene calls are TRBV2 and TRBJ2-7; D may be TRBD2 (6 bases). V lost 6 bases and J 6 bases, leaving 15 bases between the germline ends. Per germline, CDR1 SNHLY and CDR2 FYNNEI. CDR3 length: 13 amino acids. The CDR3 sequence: CASRKPGLPEQYF. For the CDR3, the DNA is TGTGCCAGCAGGAAACCGGGACTCCCCGAGCAGTACTTC. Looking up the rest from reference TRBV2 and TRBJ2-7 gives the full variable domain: EPEVTQTPSHQVTQMGQEVILRCVPISNHLYFYWYRQILGQKVEFLVSFYNNEISEKSEIFDDQFSVERPDGSNFTLKIRSTKLEDSAMYFCASRKPGLPEQYFGPGTRLTVT.

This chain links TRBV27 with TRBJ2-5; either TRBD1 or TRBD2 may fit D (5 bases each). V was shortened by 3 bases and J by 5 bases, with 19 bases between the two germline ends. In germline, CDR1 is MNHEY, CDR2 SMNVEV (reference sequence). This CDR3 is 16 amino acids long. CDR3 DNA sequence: TGTGCCAGCAGTTTGGACGGGCACCTATGGGGGGAGACCCAGTACTTC. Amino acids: CASSLDGHLWGETQYF.

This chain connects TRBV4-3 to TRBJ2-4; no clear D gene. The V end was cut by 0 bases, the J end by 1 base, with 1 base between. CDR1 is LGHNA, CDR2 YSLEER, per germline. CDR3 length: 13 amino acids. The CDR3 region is CASSQEAKNIQYF. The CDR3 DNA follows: TGCGCCAGCAGCCAAGAGGCCAAAAACATTCAGTACTTC.